The 9 T cell receptor beta chains below all came from one sample that was sequenced in a study of blood T cell repertoires in COVID-19. Repertoires were generated with immunoSEQ multiplex PCR, while TCRdb's copy carries only in-frame clones and drops some. The table records about 37,000 clones, about 87% of them present only once. Material: peripheral blood. The receptors here all came from a human donor in a cohort sampled during active COVID-19.

This clone turned up a few times. V is TRBV10-3 and J is TRBJ2-7; 8 positions agree with TRBD2. This CDR3 has 12 amino acids. In germline, CDR1 is ENHRY, CDR2 SYGVKD. For the CDR3, the DNA is TGTGCTATGGCGCGGGAGGACTACGAGCAGTACTTC. Translating gives CAMAREDYEQYF.

The CDR3 DNA is TGTGTCAGCGGACGTTATAATGAAAAACTGTTTTTT. Protein sequence: CVSGRYNEKLFF. The chain uses TRBV30 and TRBJ1-4; D call uncertain. The CDR3 has 12 residues. CDR1 and CDR2 (germline): GTSNPN, SVGIG (reference sequence).

The CDR3 DNA is TGTGCCTGGATCCCAAGCGGCTTTCCTGGGGCCAACGTCCTGACTTTC. It yields the protein CAWIPSGFPGANVLTF. The chain links TRBV30 to TRBJ2-6; tentatively, D is TRBD2 (5 bases). This CDR3 has 16 amino acids. The germline CDR1 and CDR2 sequences are GTSNPN and SVGIG (reference sequence). Trimming shortened V by 4 bases and J by 2 bases, and 15 bases separated the two germline ends.

The chain recombines TRBV7-9 with TRBJ2-5; D is uncertain. This CDR3 has 12 residues. Germline V gene data show CDR1 as SEHNR and CDR2 as FQNEAQ (reference sequence). V was cut by 8 bases and J by 5 bases, with 12 bases left in between. The CDR3 protein is CASERVKETQYF. DNA for the CDR3: TGTGCCAGCGAACGGGTTAAGGAGACCCAGTACTTC.

The chain has TRBV19 and TRBJ2-1; 10 nucleotides align to TRBD2. V lost 6 bases, J lost 8 bases, and 7 bases stayed unmatched. In germline, CDR1 is LNHDA, CDR2 SQIVND (reference sequence). The CDR3 loop spans 14 amino acids. The CDR3 here is CASSEREGLYEQFF. The CDR3 DNA follows: TGTGCCAGTAGCGAGCGGGAGGGCCTTTATGAGCAGTTCTTC.

The chain is built from TRBV6-2 or TRBV6-3 and TRBJ2-7, with 8 bases identical to TRBD2. The germline V gene encodes CDR1 MNHEY and CDR2 SVGEGT. J lost 4 bases, V lost 4 bases, and 6 bases had no gene match. The CDR3 sequence is 14 residues long. The CDR3 reads CASSSKRERYEQYF. The CDR3 nucleotides are TGTGCCAGCAGTTCAAAGCGGGAGAGGTACGAGCAGTACTTC.

The V call is TRBV12-3 or TRBV12-4, the J call TRBJ1-1, with 7 bases lining up with TRBD1. This CDR3 contains 12 residues. The V segment lost 1 base and the J segment 11 bases; nucleotides outside the gene matches: 4. CDR3 sequence reads: CASSLGLQGAFF. The CDR3 DNA reads TGTGCCAGCAGTTTAGGGCTACAGGGGGCTTTCTTT.

CDR3 sequence: CASSTRTRTTSTDTQYF. Here the CDR3 DNA reads TGTGCCAGTAGTACCAGGACAAGAACGACAAGCACAGATACGCAGTATTTT. The genes are TRBV19 and TRBJ2-3; D possibly corresponds to TRBD1 (5 bases). Trimming left V 4 bases short and J 0 bases short, with 17 bases between. The CDR3 sequence is 17 residues long. CDR1 is LNHDA and CDR2 is SQIVND in the germline V gene (reference sequence).

This chain uses TRBV5-1 with TRBJ2-7; perhaps TRBD1 as D (5 bases). The V gene's germline CDR1 is SGHRS and CDR2 YFSETQ. The CDR3 runs 13 residues. V gave up 0 bases and J gave up 4 bases, with 8 bases separating them. The CDR3 loop reads CASSLDGAYEQYF. DNA of the CDR3: TGCGCCAGCAGCTTGGATGGGGCGTACGAGCAGTACTTC. Full variable domain (remainder filled in from reference TRBV5-1 and TRBJ2-7): KAGVTQTPRYLIKTRGQQVTLSCSPISGHRSVSWYQQTPGQGLQFLFEYFSETQRNKGNFPGRFSGRQFSNSRSEMNVSTLELGDSALYLCASSLDGAYEQYFGPGTRLTVT.